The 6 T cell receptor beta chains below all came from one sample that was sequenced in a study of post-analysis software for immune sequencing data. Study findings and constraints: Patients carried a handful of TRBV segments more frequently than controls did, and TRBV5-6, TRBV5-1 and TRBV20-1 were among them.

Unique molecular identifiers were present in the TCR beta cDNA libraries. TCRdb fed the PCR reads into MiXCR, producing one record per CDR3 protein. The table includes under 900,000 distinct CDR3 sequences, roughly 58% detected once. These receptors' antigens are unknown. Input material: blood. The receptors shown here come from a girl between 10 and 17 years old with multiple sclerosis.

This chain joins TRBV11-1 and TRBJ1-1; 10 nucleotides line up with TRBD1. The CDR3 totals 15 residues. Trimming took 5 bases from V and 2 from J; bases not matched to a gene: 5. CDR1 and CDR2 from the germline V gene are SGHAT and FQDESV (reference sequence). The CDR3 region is CASSPWDRGNTEAFF. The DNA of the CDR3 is TGTGCCAGCAGCCCATGGGACAGGGGAAACACTGAAGCTTTCTTT.

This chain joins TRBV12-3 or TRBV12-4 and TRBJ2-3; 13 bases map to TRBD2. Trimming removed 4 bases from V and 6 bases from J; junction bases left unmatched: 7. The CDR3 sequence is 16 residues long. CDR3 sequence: CASSSTSGRAMDTQYF. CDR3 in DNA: TGTGCCAGCAGTTCCACTAGCGGGAGGGCCATGGATACGCAGTATTTT.

The CDR3 region has the DNA TGCGCCAGCAGCCGGAGCGGGGTGGACTACAATGAGCAGTTCTTC. Translated, it gives CASSRSGVDYNEQFF. The chain uses TRBV5-1 and TRBJ2-1, with TRBD2 matching over 7 bases. J was trimmed by 3 bases and V by 4 bases; bases with no gene match: 7. This CDR3 comprises 15 residues. Germline V gene data show CDR1 as SGHRS and CDR2 as YFSETQ.

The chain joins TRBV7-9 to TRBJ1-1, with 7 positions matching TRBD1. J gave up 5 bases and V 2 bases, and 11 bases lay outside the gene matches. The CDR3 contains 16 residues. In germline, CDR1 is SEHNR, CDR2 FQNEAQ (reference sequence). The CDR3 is CASSLRAGGQDTEAFF. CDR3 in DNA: TGTGCCAGCAGCTTAAGGGCAGGGGGGCAGGATACTGAAGCTTTCTTT. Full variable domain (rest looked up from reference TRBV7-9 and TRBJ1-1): DTGVSQNPRHKITKRGQNVTFRCDPISEHNRLYWYRQTLGQGPEFLTYFQNEAQLEKSRLLSDRFSAERPKGSFSTLEIQRTEQGDSAMYLCASSLRAGGQDTEAFFGQGTRLTVV.

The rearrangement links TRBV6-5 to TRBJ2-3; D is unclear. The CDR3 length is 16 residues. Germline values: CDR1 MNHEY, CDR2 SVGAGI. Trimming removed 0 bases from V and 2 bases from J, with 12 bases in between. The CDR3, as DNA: TGTGCCAGCAGTTACTCGATATTAGCAGACACAGATACGCAGTATTTT. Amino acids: CASSYSILADTDTQYF.

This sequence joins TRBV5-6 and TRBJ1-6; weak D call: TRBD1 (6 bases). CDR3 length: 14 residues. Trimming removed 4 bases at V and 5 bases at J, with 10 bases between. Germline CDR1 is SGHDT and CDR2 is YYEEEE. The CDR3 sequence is CASSRGGNNSPLHF. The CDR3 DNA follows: TGTGCCAGCAGCCGAGGGGGGAATAATTCACCCCTCCACTTT.